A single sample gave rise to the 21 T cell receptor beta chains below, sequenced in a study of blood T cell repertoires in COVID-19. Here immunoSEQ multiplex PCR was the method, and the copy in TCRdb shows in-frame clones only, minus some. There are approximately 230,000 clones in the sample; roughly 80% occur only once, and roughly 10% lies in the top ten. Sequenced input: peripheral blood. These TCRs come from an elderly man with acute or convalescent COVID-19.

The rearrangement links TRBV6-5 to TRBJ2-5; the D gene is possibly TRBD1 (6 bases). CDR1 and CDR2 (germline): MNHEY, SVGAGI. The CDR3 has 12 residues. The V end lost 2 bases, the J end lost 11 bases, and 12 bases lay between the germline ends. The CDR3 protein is CASSYPTGFQYF. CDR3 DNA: TGTGCCAGCAGTTACCCGACAGGATTTCAGTACTTC.

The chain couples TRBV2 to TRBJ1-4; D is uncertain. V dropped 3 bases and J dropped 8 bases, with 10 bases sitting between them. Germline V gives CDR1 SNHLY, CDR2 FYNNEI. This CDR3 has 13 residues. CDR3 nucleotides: TGTGCCAGCAGTGACAGGCTTTTGGAAAAACTGTTTTTT. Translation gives CASSDRLLEKLFF.

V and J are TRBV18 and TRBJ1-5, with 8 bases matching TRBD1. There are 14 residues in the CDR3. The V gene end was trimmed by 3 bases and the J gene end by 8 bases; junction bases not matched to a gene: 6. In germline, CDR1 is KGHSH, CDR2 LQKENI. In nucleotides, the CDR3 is TGTGCCAGCTCACCGGGCAGGGGGCTGGAGCCCCAGCATTTT. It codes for CASSPGRGLEPQHF.

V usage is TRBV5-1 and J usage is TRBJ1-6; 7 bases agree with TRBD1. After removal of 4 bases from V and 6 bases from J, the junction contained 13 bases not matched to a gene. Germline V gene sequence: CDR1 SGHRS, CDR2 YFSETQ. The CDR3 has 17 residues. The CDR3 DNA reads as TGCGCCAGCAGCGGACGGCGGCCGGGACAGATTAATTCACCCCTCCACTTT. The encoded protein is CASSGRRPGQINSPLHF.

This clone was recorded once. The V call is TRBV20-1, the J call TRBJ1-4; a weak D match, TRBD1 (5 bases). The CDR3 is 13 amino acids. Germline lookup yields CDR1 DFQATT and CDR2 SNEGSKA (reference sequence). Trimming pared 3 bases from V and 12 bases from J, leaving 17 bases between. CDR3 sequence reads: CSASSRDTYELFF. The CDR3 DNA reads TGCAGTGCTAGTAGCAGGGATACTTACGAACTGTTTTTT.

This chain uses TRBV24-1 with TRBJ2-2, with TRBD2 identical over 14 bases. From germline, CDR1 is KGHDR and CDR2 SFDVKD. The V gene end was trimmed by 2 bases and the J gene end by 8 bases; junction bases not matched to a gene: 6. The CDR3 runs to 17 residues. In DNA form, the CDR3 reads TGTGCCACCAGTGATTCGGGACTAGCGGGAGTATTGGGGGAGCTGTTTTTT. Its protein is CATSDSGLAGVLGELFF.

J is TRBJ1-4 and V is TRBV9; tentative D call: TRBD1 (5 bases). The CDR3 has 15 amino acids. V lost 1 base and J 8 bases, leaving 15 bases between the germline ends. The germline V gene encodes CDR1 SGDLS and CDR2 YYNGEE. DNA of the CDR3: TGTGCCAGCAGCGTAAACAGGTACCCTGGGGAAAAACTGTTTTTT. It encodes CASSVNRYPGEKLFF.

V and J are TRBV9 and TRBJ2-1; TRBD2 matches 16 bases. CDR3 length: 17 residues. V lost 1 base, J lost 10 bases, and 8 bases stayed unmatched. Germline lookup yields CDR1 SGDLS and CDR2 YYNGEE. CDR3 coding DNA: TGTGCCAGCAGCGTACCCGGGACTAGCGGGGGGGCCGGAGAGCAGTTCTTC. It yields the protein CASSVPGTSGGAGEQFF.

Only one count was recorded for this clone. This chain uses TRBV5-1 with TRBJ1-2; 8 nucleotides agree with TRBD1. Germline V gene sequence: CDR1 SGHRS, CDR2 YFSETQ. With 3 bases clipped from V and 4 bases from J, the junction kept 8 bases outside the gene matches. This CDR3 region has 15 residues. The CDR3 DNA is TGCGCCAGCAGCTGGGGGACAGGCCGGACCTATGGCTACACCTTC. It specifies CASSWGTGRTYGYTF.

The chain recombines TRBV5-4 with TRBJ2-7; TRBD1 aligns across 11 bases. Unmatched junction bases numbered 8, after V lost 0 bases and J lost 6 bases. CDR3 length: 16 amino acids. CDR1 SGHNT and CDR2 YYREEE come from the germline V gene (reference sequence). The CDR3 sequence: CASSLVPGTGGTEQYF. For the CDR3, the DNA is TGTGCCAGCAGCTTGGTCCCCGGGACAGGGGGTACCGAGCAGTACTTC.

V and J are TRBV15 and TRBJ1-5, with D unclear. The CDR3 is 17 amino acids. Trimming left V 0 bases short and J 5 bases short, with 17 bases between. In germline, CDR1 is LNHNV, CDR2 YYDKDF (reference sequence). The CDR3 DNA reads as TGTGCCACCAGCAGAGATTTGTTAGGGAAGAGGGATCAGCCCCAGCATTTT. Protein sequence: CATSRDLLGKRDQPQHF.

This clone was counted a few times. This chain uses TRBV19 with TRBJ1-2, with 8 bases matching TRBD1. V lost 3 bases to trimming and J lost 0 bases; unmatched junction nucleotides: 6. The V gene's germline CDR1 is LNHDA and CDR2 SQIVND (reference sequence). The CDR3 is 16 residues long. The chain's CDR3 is CASSITGQATNYGYTF. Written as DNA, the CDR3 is TGTGCCAGTAGTATTACGGGACAGGCCACTAACTATGGCTACACCTTC.

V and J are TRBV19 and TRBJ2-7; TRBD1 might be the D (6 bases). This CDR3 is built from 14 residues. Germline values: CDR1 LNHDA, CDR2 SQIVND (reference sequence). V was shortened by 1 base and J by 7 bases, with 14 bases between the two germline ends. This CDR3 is CASSIGAGVIEQYF. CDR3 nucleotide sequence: TGTGCCAGTAGTATAGGTGCAGGGGTGATTGAGCAGTACTTC.

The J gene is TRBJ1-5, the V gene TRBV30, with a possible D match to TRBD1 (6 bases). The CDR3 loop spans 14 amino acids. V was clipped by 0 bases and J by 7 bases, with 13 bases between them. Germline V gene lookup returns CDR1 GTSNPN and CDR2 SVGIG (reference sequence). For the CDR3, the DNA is TGTGCCTGGAGTGTGGGGACACCTATACAGCCCCAGCATTTT. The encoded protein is CAWSVGTPIQPQHF.

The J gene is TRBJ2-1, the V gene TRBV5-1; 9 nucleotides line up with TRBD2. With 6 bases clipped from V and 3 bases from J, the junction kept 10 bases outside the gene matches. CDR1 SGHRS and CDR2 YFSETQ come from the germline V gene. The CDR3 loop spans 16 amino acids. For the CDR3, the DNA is TGCGCCAGCACCCCGGGATCTAGCGGGAACTACAATGAGCAGTTCTTC. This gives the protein CASTPGSSGNYNEQFF. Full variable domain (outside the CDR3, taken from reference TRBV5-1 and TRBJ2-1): KAGVTQTPRYLIKTRGQQVTLSCSPISGHRSVSWYQQTPGQGLQFLFEYFSETQRNKGNFPGRFSGRQFSNSRSEMNVSTLELGDSALYLCASTPGSSGNYNEQFFGPGTRLTVL.

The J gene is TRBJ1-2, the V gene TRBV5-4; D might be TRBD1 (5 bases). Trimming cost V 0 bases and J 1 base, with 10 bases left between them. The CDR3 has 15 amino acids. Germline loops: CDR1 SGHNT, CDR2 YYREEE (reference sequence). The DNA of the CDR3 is TGTGCCAGCAGCTTGGAAACAGGAGTTAACTATGGCTACACCTTC. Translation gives CASSLETGVNYGYTF. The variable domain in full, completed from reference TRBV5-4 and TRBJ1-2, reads ETGVTQSPTHLIKTRGQQVTLRCSSQSGHNTVSWYQQALGQGPQFIFQYYREEENGRGNFPPRFSGLQFPNYSSELNVNALELDDSALYLCASSLETGVNYGYTFGSGTRLTVV.

Here the CDR3 reads CASSLFLGGAGVAYEQYF. Written as DNA, the CDR3 is TGTGCCAGCAGCTTATTTCTTGGGGGAGCGGGGGTAGCCTACGAGCAGTACTTC. The chain uses TRBV13 and TRBJ2-7; 8 nucleotides match TRBD2. Germline CDR1 reads PRHDT; CDR2 reads FYEKMQ (reference sequence). J gave up 2 bases and V 2 bases, and 14 bases lay outside the gene matches. The CDR3 is 18 residues long.

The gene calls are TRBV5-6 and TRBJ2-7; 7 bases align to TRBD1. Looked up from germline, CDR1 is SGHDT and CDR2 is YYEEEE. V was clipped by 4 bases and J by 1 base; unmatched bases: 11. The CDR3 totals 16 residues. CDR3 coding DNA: TGTGCCAGCAGCCCTACCACAGGGGTCAGGTCCTACGAGCAGTACTTC. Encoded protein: CASSPTTGVRSYEQYF. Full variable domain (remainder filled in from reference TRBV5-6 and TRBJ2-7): DAGVTQSPTHLIKTRGQQVTLRCSPKSGHDTVSWYQQALGQGPQFIFQYYEEEERQRGNFPDRFSGHQFPNYSSELNVNALLLGDSALYLCASSPTTGVRSYEQYFGPGTRLTVT.

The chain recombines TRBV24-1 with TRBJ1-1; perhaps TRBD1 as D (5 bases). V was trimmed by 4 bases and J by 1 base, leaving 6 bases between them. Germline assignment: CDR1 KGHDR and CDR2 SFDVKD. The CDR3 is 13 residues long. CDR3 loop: CATSEGGNTEAFF. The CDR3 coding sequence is TGTGCCACCAGTGAGGGGGGGAACACTGAAGCTTTCTTT.

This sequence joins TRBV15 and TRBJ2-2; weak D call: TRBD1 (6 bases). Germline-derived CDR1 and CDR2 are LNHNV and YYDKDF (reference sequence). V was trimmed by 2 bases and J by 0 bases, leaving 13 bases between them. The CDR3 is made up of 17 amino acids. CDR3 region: CATSRTRQAPNTGELFF. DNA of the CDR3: TGTGCCACCAGCAGAACCAGACAGGCGCCGAACACCGGGGAGCTGTTTTTT.

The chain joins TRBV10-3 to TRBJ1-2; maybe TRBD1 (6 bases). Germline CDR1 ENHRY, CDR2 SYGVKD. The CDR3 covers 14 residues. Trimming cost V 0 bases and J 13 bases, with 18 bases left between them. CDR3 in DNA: TGTGCCATCAGTGAGTCGGAGAACAGGGTCCGTGTCACCTTC. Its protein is CAISESENRVRVTF.